The 10 T cell receptor beta chains listed next were all sequenced from one sample in a study of T cells expressing NK-cell markers. Reanalyzing the 5' RACE reads, TCRdb keeps one entry per CDR3 protein, without DNA. This table holds just under 150,000 distinct CDR3 sequences. The sequenced sample was blood T cells: a sorted CD56 or NKG2C T cell subset, CD4+ or CD8+ T cells, or bulk PBMC T cells (not recorded which). All receptors derive from a man between 18 and 29 years old in good health.

This rearrangement joins TRBV7-7 to TRBJ2-1; TCRdb designates TRBD2, a call that cannot be tested without DNA. Germline CDR1 and CDR2: SSHAT and FNYEAQ (reference sequence). This CDR3 spans 16 amino acids. CDR3 sequence reads: CASSPATAGSGDEQFF.

This chain links TRBV30 with TRBJ1-4; TCRdb names TRBD1, which stays unverified in the absence of DNA. This CDR3 contains 16 residues. Germline CDR1 and CDR2: GTSNPN and SVGIG (reference sequence). CDR3 region: CAWSAQETGANEKLFF.

The chain combines TRBV11-2 with TRBJ2-1; there is no DNA to check the TCRdb D call of TRBD2. The CDR3 has 16 amino acids. CDR1 is SGHAT and CDR2 is FQNNGV in the germline V gene. CDR3 protein: CASSLEGLAGMGEQFF.

The J gene is TRBJ1-1, the V gene TRBV27. Germline V gene lookup returns CDR1 MNHEY and CDR2 SMNVEV (reference sequence). The CDR3 loop spans 14 amino acids. The CDR3 region is CASSPGLQNTEAFF.

This chain links TRBV10-3 with TRBJ2-1; TCRdb's assignment of TRBD1 cannot be checked, as there is no DNA. This CDR3 is 14 amino acids long. Germline-derived CDR1 and CDR2 are ENHRY and SYGVKD. CDR3 residues: CASKGGGRDNEQFF.

The CDR3 spells CASFPGQEKETQYF. The rearrangement links TRBV18 to TRBJ2-5; the D gene TCRdb calls, TRBD1, cannot be checked with no DNA. From germline, CDR1 is KGHSH and CDR2 LQKENI. This CDR3 is built from 14 residues.

Here the CDR3 reads CASSLATLQGLTYNEQFF. This chain joins TRBV7-8 and TRBJ2-1; the D call from TCRdb, TRBD1, cannot be confirmed without DNA. The CDR3 loop spans 18 amino acids. CDR1 SGHVS and CDR2 FQNEAQ come from the germline V gene.

The rearrangement links TRBV6-1 to TRBJ2-5; without DNA, the TCRdb call of TRBD2 cannot be checked. Germline V gives CDR1 MNHNS, CDR2 SASEGT. The CDR3 contains 16 residues. The CDR3 sequence: CASSVTGLGRSETQYF.

This chain uses TRBV4-1 with TRBJ2-1; without DNA, the TCRdb call of TRBD2 cannot be checked. The CDR3 loop spans 13 amino acids. Germline V gene lookup returns CDR1 MGHRA and CDR2 YSYEKL. CDR3 sequence: CASGVAKGLEQFF.

The chain is built from TRBV2 and TRBJ1-2; absent DNA, TCRdb's TRBD1 call cannot be checked. Per germline, CDR1 SNHLY and CDR2 FYNNEI. The CDR3 extends over 13 amino acids. The CDR3 loop reads CARGTEGYYGYTF.